The 15 T cell receptor beta chains below come from one sample, sequenced in a study of T cell responses to AZD1222 COVID-19 vaccine. Method: immunoSEQ multiplex PCR; TCRdb's copy keeps in-frame clones and lacks some. This table holds over 150,000 clones, roughly nine tenths found once. The starting material was peripheral blood, obtained 28 days after the second AZD1222 dose. The receptor source for this set is an adult who received the AZD1222 COVID-19 vaccine.

The chain couples TRBV18 to TRBJ1-2; no definite D call. V lost 0 bases, J lost 0 bases, and 11 bases lay in between. CDR1 and CDR2 (germline): KGHSH, LQKENI. The CDR3 covers 16 residues. The CDR3 DNA sequence: TGTGCCAGCTCACCACCCTCCGGCAGAACTAACTATGGCTACACCTTC. It is translated as CASSPPSGRTNYGYTF.

This clone appeared a few times. The chain is built from TRBV28 and TRBJ1-5; 8 bases align to TRBD1. Trimming at V came to 2 bases and at J to 6 bases, leaving 3 bases not matched to a gene. The CDR3 sequence is 14 residues long. Germline V lookup: CDR1 MDHEN, CDR2 SYDVKM. CDR3 amino acids: CASSLGTGIQPQHF. The CDR3 coding sequence is TGTGCCAGCAGTTTAGGGACAGGCATTCAGCCCCAGCATTTT.

The V gene is TRBV11-2, the J gene TRBJ1-4; D call uncertain. The CDR3 is 13 residues long. CDR1 and CDR2 (germline): SGHAT, FQNNGV. Between the trimmed V and J ends, which lost 5 bases and 11 bases, there was a span of 15 bases. The CDR3: CASSPVRAWKLFF. Written as DNA, the CDR3 is TGTGCCAGCAGCCCAGTTCGCGCATGGAAACTGTTTTTT.

The genes are TRBV10-1 and TRBJ2-1; 10 nucleotides match TRBD2. The CDR3 is 22 amino acids. The J segment lost 0 bases and the V segment lost 4 bases, leaving 21 bases of the junction unmatched. Germline lookup yields CDR1 WNHNN and CDR2 SYGVQD (reference sequence). The CDR3 region is CASSGPLTPGLATPSSYNEQFF. For the CDR3, the DNA is TGCGCCAGCAGTGGGCCTTTGACCCCGGGACTAGCGACTCCTAGCTCCTACAATGAGCAGTTCTTC.

This chain links TRBV19 with TRBJ1-1; D unclear. Germline CDR1 and CDR2: LNHDA and SQIVND (reference sequence). This CDR3 is 14 amino acids long. V lost 6 bases and J 6 bases, leaving 17 bases between the germline ends. The CDR3 DNA reads TGTGCCAGTAGGGAGGACCACCGAGGAGCTGAAGCTTTCTTT. It is translated as CASREDHRGAEAFF.

The chain joins TRBV18 to TRBJ1-4; D is unresolved. The CDR3 totals 12 residues. The ends were cut back, 3 bases at V and 8 bases at J, with 7 bases in the middle. The germline V gene encodes CDR1 KGHSH and CDR2 LQKENI. CDR3 sequence (DNA): TGTGCCAGCTCACCCGCCGGGGAAAAACTGTTTTTT. It yields the protein CASSPAGEKLFF.

The gene calls are TRBV6-6 and TRBJ2-7; D is possibly TRBD2 (6 bases). The germline V gene has CDR1 MNHNY and CDR2 SVGAGI (reference sequence). V lost 6 bases to trimming and J lost 2 bases, with 17 bases between them. The CDR3 consists of 15 residues. The CDR3 loop reads CASSPAGPGAYEQYF. CDR3 sequence (DNA): TGTGCCAGCAGCCCTGCTGGGCCGGGGGCCTACGAGCAGTACTTC.

This clone was found once. The CDR3 coding sequence is TGTGCCAGCAGCCAAGACCTAGCGGGAGTTACGCAGTATTTT. It is translated as CASSQDLAGVTQYF. The chain links TRBV3-1 (or the pseudogene TRBV3-2) to TRBJ2-3; 10 positions match TRBD2. Germline lookup yields CDR1 LGHDT and CDR2 YNNKEL (reference sequence). V was pared by 0 bases and J by 8 bases, with 2 bases of the junction left unmatched. This CDR3 is built from 14 residues.

The rearrangement joins TRBV3-1 (or the pseudogene TRBV3-2) to TRBJ2-7, with 10 bases aligning to TRBD2. The J segment lost 0 bases and the V segment lost 1 base, leaving 6 bases of the junction unmatched. The CDR3 sequence is 17 residues long. Looked up from germline, CDR1 is LGHDT and CDR2 is YNNKEL (reference sequence). The CDR3 is CASSQGSGLAVSYEQYF. CDR3 nucleotides: TGTGCCAGCAGCCAAGGATCAGGACTAGCGGTCTCCTACGAGCAGTACTTC.

V usage is TRBV2 and J usage is TRBJ1-2; tentatively, D is TRBD1 (6 bases). This CDR3 is built from 13 residues. V was pared by 6 bases and J by 8 bases, with 16 bases between. Germline loops: CDR1 SNHLY, CDR2 FYNNEI. The CDR3 here is CASRDQTGKGYTF. For the CDR3, the DNA is TGTGCCAGCAGGGATCAAACAGGGAAGGGCTACACCTTC.

The rearrangement joins TRBV6-1 to TRBJ1-5; D call uncertain. Germline V CDR1 and CDR2: MNHNS, SASEGT. The ends were cut back, 1 base at V and 0 bases at J, with 4 bases in the middle. The CDR3 has 14 residues. CDR3 in amino acids: CASSEGYSNQPQHF. The CDR3 bases are TGTGCCAGCAGTGAAGGTTATAGCAATCAGCCCCAGCATTTT.

J is TRBJ1-1 and V is TRBV28; 8 bases match TRBD1. Germline V gene sequence: CDR1 MDHEN, CDR2 SYDVKM. The length of the CDR3 is 13 residues. The ends lost 5 bases at V and 5 bases at J; junction bases unmatched: 4. CDR3 amino acids: CASSRQGRTEAFF. The CDR3 bases are TGTGCCAGCAGTCGACAGGGGAGGACTGAAGCTTTCTTT.

The rearrangement links TRBV12-3 or TRBV12-4 to TRBJ1-2; D uncertain. Trimming took off 0 bases at V and 4 bases at J, with 6 bases between the two ends. The CDR3 runs 13 residues. The CDR3 sequence is CASSLAGTYGYTF. The DNA of the CDR3 is TGTGCCAGCAGTTTAGCGGGTACCTATGGCTACACCTTC.

This sequence joins TRBV11-3 and TRBJ2-1; possibly TRBD1 for D (5 bases). Trimming shortened V by 3 bases and J by 2 bases, and 11 bases separated the two germline ends. Germline V gives CDR1 SGHNT, CDR2 YENEEA. The CDR3 covers 15 residues. CDR3 residues: CASSLTQGAYNEQFF. For the CDR3, the DNA is TGTGCCAGCAGCTTGACCCAGGGTGCCTACAATGAGCAGTTCTTC.

This chain connects TRBV3-1 (or the pseudogene TRBV3-2) to TRBJ2-4, with a tentative D call TRBD1 (6 bases). V dropped 4 bases and J dropped 0 bases, with 7 bases sitting between them. Germline V gene sequence: CDR1 LGHDT, CDR2 YNNKEL (reference sequence). The CDR3 loop spans 14 amino acids. For the CDR3, the DNA is TGTGCCAGCAGCCGGGGGCTAGCCAAAAACATTCAGTACTTC. Amino acids: CASSRGLAKNIQYF.